A single sample gave rise to the 19 T cell receptor beta chains below, sequenced in a study of T cells in Graves' hyperthyroidism and ophthalmopathy. Using RNA transcripts as the source, TCR beta CDR3 regions were amplified. Carried out on the TCR CDR3, a first-round RT-PCR used the HTBI primer set. TCRdb redid the calling of the multiplex PCR reads with MiXCR, one entry per CDR3 protein. The data contain about 620,000 distinct CDR3 sequences, under 20% of them singletons. Input material: blood. The receptors come from a woman between 25 and 40 years old with Graves' hyperthyroidism.

This clonotype was detected ten times or more. The V and J genes are TRBV7-2 and TRBJ1-2; no definite D call. The V end was cut by 5 bases, the J end by 4 bases, with 23 bases between. Germline loops: CDR1 SGHTA, CDR2 FQGNSA. The CDR3 covers 17 residues. CDR3 sequence: CASSPVSADPSLYGYTF. The CDR3 DNA is TGTGCCAGCAGCCCGGTTTCGGCGGATCCGTCCCTCTATGGCTACACCTTC.

This clonotype was picked up a small number of times. The chain combines TRBV2 with TRBJ2-1, with 7 bases lining up with TRBD1. Germline values: CDR1 SNHLY, CDR2 FYNNEI. After removal of 9 bases from V and 8 bases from J, the junction contained 10 bases not matched to a gene. The CDR3 has 13 amino acids. In DNA, the CDR3 is TGTGCCAGTAACGAAGGGGGCTTTTATGAGCAGTTCTTC. Amino acid sequence: CASNEGGFYEQFF.

Ten or more counts support this clonotype. The chain is built from TRBV3-1 and TRBJ1-5, with 7 positions matching TRBD1. This CDR3 contains 14 residues. V was clipped by 2 bases and J by 3 bases; unmatched bases: 1. Germline-derived CDR1 and CDR2 are LGHDT and YNNKEL (reference sequence). The chain's CDR3 is CASSQQGDNQPQHF. The CDR3 DNA reads TGTGCCAGCAGCCAACAGGGGGACAATCAGCCCCAGCATTTT.

The V and J genes are TRBV29-1 and TRBJ1-5; D is ambiguous. The CDR3 contains 13 residues. CDR1 is SQVTM, CDR2 ANQGSEA, per germline. V dropped 6 bases and J dropped 9 bases, with 18 bases sitting between them. The CDR3 nucleotides read TGCAGCGTGGCGGACGGTGGTGAATGGCCCCAGCATTTT. Translated, it gives CSVADGGEWPQHF.

This sequence joins TRBV11-2 and TRBJ1-6; 7 nucleotides agree with TRBD1. The CDR3 length is 17 residues. J was trimmed by 7 bases and V by 2 bases; bases with no gene match: 11. Germline loops: CDR1 SGHAT, CDR2 FQNNGV. Here the CDR3 DNA reads TGTGCCAGCAGCTTAAGACCCGGGACAGCCTTAAATTCACCCCTCCACTTT. Translation gives CASSLRPGTALNSPLHF.

The sample holds a few counts of this clonotype. This rearrangement joins TRBV4-2 to TRBJ2-5; weak D call: TRBD1 (6 bases). The V and J ends lost 3 bases and 3 bases respectively, with 17 bases between them. The CDR3 totals 16 residues. CDR1 and CDR2 from the germline V gene are LGHNA and YNFKEQ. The CDR3, as DNA: TGTGCCAGCAGCCAGGATACAGGGTCGGCAAAAGAGACCCAGTACTTC. Translation gives CASSQDTGSAKETQYF.

This clonotype was counted between two and nine times. The chain couples TRBV5-1 to TRBJ2-7; D perhaps matches TRBD1 (6 bases). The V end lost 3 bases, the J end lost 1 base, and 11 bases lay between the germline ends. The CDR3 has 14 residues. From germline, CDR1 is SGHRS and CDR2 YFSETQ. The CDR3, as DNA: TGCGCCAGCAGCTCTCACAGGGATTCCTACGAGCAGTACTTC. This sequence encodes CASSSHRDSYEQYF.

This clonotype was seen a handful of times. This chain uses TRBV29-1 with TRBJ2-5; D unresolved. V was clipped by 3 bases and J by 0 bases, with 8 bases between them. This CDR3 has 13 residues. The V gene's germline CDR1 is SQVTM and CDR2 ANQGSEA. As DNA, the CDR3 is TGCAGCGTTGAGTGGCAGGACCAAGAGACCCAGTACTTC. Its translation: CSVEWQDQETQYF. The whole variable domain, remainder taken from reference TRBV29-1 and TRBJ2-5, is SAVISQKPSRDICQRGTSLTIQCQVDSQVTMMFWYRQQPGQSLTLIATANQGSEATYESGFVIDKFPISRPNLTFSTLTVSNMSPEDSSIYLCSVEWQDQETQYFGPGTRLLVL.

In its sample, this clonotype was seen many times. V gene TRBV2 combines with J gene TRBJ1-5; 7 bases agree with TRBD1. V lost 3 bases, J lost 3 bases, and 5 bases stayed unmatched. Germline lookup yields CDR1 SNHLY and CDR2 FYNNEI. This CDR3 contains 15 residues. For the CDR3, the DNA is TGTGCCAGCAGTGACAGGGGGTCCCTCAATCAGCCCCAGCATTTT. Its translation: CASSDRGSLNQPQHF.

This clonotype was counted at least ten times. This chain connects TRBV5-1 to TRBJ2-7; D is unclear. This CDR3 spans 15 amino acids. Per the germline V gene, CDR1 is SGHRS and CDR2 is YFSETQ. V lost 4 bases, J lost 3 bases, and 17 bases lay in between. CDR3 loop: CASSPSPLIDYEQYF. CDR3 bases: TGCGCCAGCAGCCCATCGCCGCTAATTGACTACGAGCAGTACTTC.

The V and J genes are TRBV9 and TRBJ2-7, with no clear D. The length of the CDR3 is 16 residues. The germline CDR1 and CDR2 sequences are SGDLS and YYNGEE. The V and J ends lost 4 bases and 7 bases respectively, with 24 bases between them. This chain's CDR3 is CASSSTPDDPLREQYF. The CDR3 DNA is TGTGCCAGCAGCTCGACCCCGGATGATCCCCTACGAGAGCAGTACTTC. Looking up the rest from reference TRBV9 and TRBJ2-7 gives the full variable domain: DSGVTQTPKHLITATGQRVTLRCSPRSGDLSVYWYQQSLDQGLQFLIQYYNGEERAKGNILERFSAQQFPDLHSELNLSSLELGDSALYFCASSSTPDDPLREQYFGPGTRLTVT.

This clonotype occurred many times. V gene TRBV13 combines with J gene TRBJ2-7; no definite D call. Looked up from germline, CDR1 is PRHDT and CDR2 is FYEKMQ (reference sequence). Trimming stripped 0 bases from V and 3 bases from J, with 9 bases between. CDR3 length equals 14 residues. The DNA of the CDR3 is TGTGCCAGCAGCTTAGGCGGAGATAACTACGAGCAGTACTTC. This translates into CASSLGGDNYEQYF.

For this clonotype: One end of the junction fails to match germline, which may point to a read error. The chain joins TRBV7-9 to TRBJ2-3; 10 bases agree with TRBD2. CDR1 and CDR2 (germline): SEHNR, FQNEAQ (reference sequence). The CDR3 consists of 16 residues. Here the CDR3 reads CASRGWASGSTGTQYF. CDR3 DNA: TGTGCCAGCCGAGGGTGGGCTAGCGGGAGCACAGGTACGCAGTATTTT.

This clonotype has more than one count but fewer than ten. The CDR3 is CSAEKIPGQGINIQYF. The DNA for the CDR3 is TGCAGTGCCGAGAAAATTCCGGGACAGGGGATAAACATTCAGTACTTC. The chain carries TRBV20-1 and TRBJ2-4, with 10 bases identical to TRBD1. The CDR3 is 16 amino acids. Germline V gene sequence: CDR1 DFQATT, CDR2 SNEGSKA (reference sequence). V dropped 6 bases and J dropped 6; count of bases not matched to a gene: 14.

The table lists this clonotype with many counts. J is TRBJ2-1 and V is TRBV12-3 or TRBV12-4; TRBD1 might be the D (6 bases). V lost 5 bases and J lost 0, with 17 bases in between. The CDR3 sequence is 17 residues long. The chain's CDR3 is CASSPNRDIFSYNEQFF. The CDR3 region has the DNA TGTGCCAGCAGTCCTAACCGGGACATCTTCTCCTACAATGAGCAGTTCTTC.

The rearrangement uses TRBV6-1 and TRBJ2-1; possible D gene TRBD2, 7 bases. V shed 7 bases and J shed 1 base, with 20 bases lying between them. CDR1 is MNHNS and CDR2 is SASEGT in the germline V gene. This CDR3 contains 17 residues. The CDR3 loop reads CASIDRGGPISYNEQFF. DNA for the CDR3: TGTGCCAGCATTGACCGCGGGGGCCCCATTTCCTACAATGAGCAGTTCTTC.

This clonotype has only a few counts. CDR3 residues: CASSERMRQSSYEQYF. The CDR3 coding sequence is TGTGCCAGCAGTGAACGAATGCGACAGAGCTCCTACGAGCAGTACTTC. The chain carries TRBV6-1 and TRBJ2-7; D may be TRBD1 (5 bases). The germline V gene encodes CDR1 MNHNS and CDR2 SASEGT. The CDR3 extends over 16 amino acids. V shed 2 bases and J shed 0 bases, with 14 bases lying between them.

J is TRBJ1-5 and V is TRBV24-1; unclear D gene. With 4 bases removed from V and 6 bases from J, the gap between germline ends came to 9 bases. Germline-derived CDR1 and CDR2 are KGHDR and SFDVKD. The length of the CDR3 is 13 residues. The CDR3 nucleotides are TGTGCCACCAGTGAACGAGAAACTCAGCCCCAGCATTTT. Translation: CATSERETQPQHF.

Many counts were recorded for this clonotype. This chain uses TRBV2 with TRBJ2-7; 9 bases are a match to TRBD1. The CDR3 consists of 14 residues. Germline CDR1 and CDR2: SNHLY and FYNNEI. Trimming at V came to 6 bases and at J to 5 bases, leaving 8 bases not matched to a gene. This CDR3 reads CASRVLTGGDEQYF. The CDR3 DNA is TGTGCCAGCAGAGTTCTTACAGGGGGCGACGAGCAGTACTTC. Looking up the rest from reference TRBV2 and TRBJ2-7 gives the full variable domain: EPEVTQTPSHQVTQMGQEVILRCVPISNHLYFYWYRQILGQKVEFLVSFYNNEISEKSEIFDDQFSVERPDGSNFTLKIRSTKLEDSAMYFCASRVLTGGDEQYFGPGTRLTVT.